The rows below give T cell receptor beta chains drawn from one sample of a study of T cells in localized non-small cell lung cancer. Using immunoSEQ multiplex PCR, the repertoire was profiled, and TCRdb retains in-frame clones only, with some absent. The sample lists a few thousand clones, under 55% occurring once. Specimen: lymph node tissue, collected before any cancer treatment. The receptor set was obtained from a woman aged 18 to 55 with stage I lung adenocarcinoma. CDR3s leave out the opening cysteine and the closing phenylalanine or tryptophan. Some rows mark clone size as missing; the rest say once, few, many or name a class of expanded clone.

j_gene: TRBJ1-1; abundance: NA; v_gene: TRBV9; CDR3aa: ASSPHPEGAAEAF
j_gene: TRBJ1-5; abundance: NA; v_gene: TRBV23-1; CDR3aa: ASSHHDRANQPQH
j_gene: TRBJ2-4; abundance: NA; v_gene: TRBV6-8; CDR3aa: ASSYSRGGRAIVDKNIQY
j_gene: TRBJ1-4; abundance: few; v_gene: TRBV4-1; CDR3aa: ASSQGPRTNEKLF
j_gene: TRBJ2-6; abundance: few; v_gene: TRBV9; CDR3aa: ASSPSQASGANVLT
j_gene: TRBJ1-4; abundance: NA; v_gene: TRBV5-1; CDR3aa: ASSLQGVPTNEKLF
j_gene: TRBJ2-1; abundance: NA; v_gene: TRBV18; CDR3aa: ASSPRQGGSGYNEQF
j_gene: TRBJ2-2; abundance: NA; v_gene: TRBV28; CDR3aa: ASRRNTGELF
j_gene: TRBJ2-2; abundance: NA; v_gene: TRBV11-3; CDR3aa: ASSLGGTDTGELF
j_gene: TRBJ1-1; abundance: NA; v_gene: TRBV10-2; CDR3aa: ATTGQKDTEAF
j_gene: TRBJ1-1; abundance: NA; v_gene: TRBV29-1; CDR3aa: SAGVQGNTEAF
j_gene: TRBJ2-7; abundance: NA; v_gene: TRBV16; CDR3aa: ASSHRMGGTREQY
j_gene: TRBJ2-1; abundance: NA; v_gene: TRBV28; CDR3aa: ASSLGYNEQF
j_gene: TRBJ2-3; abundance: few; v_gene: TRBV9; CDR3aa: ASSEESRYTQY
j_gene: TRBJ1-5; abundance: NA; v_gene: TRBV19; CDR3aa: ASSMDRGQPQH
j_gene: TRBJ1-3; abundance: NA; v_gene: TRBV30; CDR3aa: ACRGSGNTIY
j_gene: TRBJ2-3; abundance: few; v_gene: TRBV4-1; CDR3aa: ASSQGEYLTDTQY
j_gene: TRBJ2-1; abundance: NA; v_gene: TRBV11-3; CDR3aa: ASSLLEHGYNEQF
j_gene: TRBJ1-5; abundance: NA; v_gene: TRBV6-7; CDR3aa: ASSRSNQPQH
j_gene: TRBJ1-5; abundance: NA; v_gene: TRBV28; CDR3aa: ASDWRAQPQH
j_gene: TRBJ1-1; abundance: few; v_gene: TRBV6-8; CDR3aa: ASGNRITEAF
j_gene: TRBJ2-3; abundance: NA; v_gene: TRBV6-8; CDR3aa: ASSAWGGSTDTQY
j_gene: TRBJ1-1; abundance: NA; v_gene: TRBV6-8; CDR3aa: ASSYSPQGVDTEAF
j_gene: TRBJ1-1; abundance: NA; v_gene: TRBV6-8; CDR3aa: ASSYSSPGSVLNTEAF
j_gene: TRBJ1-2; abundance: few; v_gene: TRBV6-8; CDR3aa: AINSGQGYGYT
j_gene: TRBJ1-4; abundance: NA; v_gene: TRBV9; CDR3aa: ASGAPGPEKLF
j_gene: TRBJ2-1; abundance: NA; v_gene: TRBV18; CDR3aa: ASSPAAYNEQF
j_gene: TRBJ2-1; abundance: few; v_gene: TRBV28; CDR3aa: ASRTDYRTTLNNEQF
j_gene: TRBJ2-7; abundance: NA; v_gene: TRBV11-3; CDR3aa: ASSLRVKPYEQY
j_gene: TRBJ2-1; abundance: NA; v_gene: TRBV30; CDR3aa: AWKYRSEQF
j_gene: TRBJ2-7; abundance: NA; v_gene: TRBV18; CDR3aa: ASSPQGLALHEQY
j_gene: TRBJ2-5; abundance: NA; v_gene: TRBV18; CDR3aa: ASSPITQETQY
j_gene: TRBJ1-1; abundance: NA; v_gene: TRBV6-8; CDR3aa: ASSKGQATTEAF
j_gene: TRBJ2-1; abundance: NA; v_gene: TRBV11-3; CDR3aa: ASSLVAGAGNEQF
j_gene: TRBJ2-1; abundance: NA; v_gene: TRBV18; CDR3aa: ASSPPAGNNEQF
j_gene: TRBJ2-7; abundance: few; v_gene: TRBV10-3; CDR3aa: AISERQGKSEQY
j_gene: TRBJ1-2; abundance: NA; v_gene: TRBV28; CDR3aa: ASSPPRGMNT
j_gene: TRBJ2-2; abundance: NA; v_gene: TRBV11-3; CDR3aa: ASSFHTTGDNTGELF
j_gene: TRBJ1-2; abundance: few; v_gene: TRBV6-8; CDR3aa: ASMFSGALTTL
j_gene: TRBJ1-1; abundance: few; v_gene: TRBV4-1; CDR3aa: ASSQESSTEAF